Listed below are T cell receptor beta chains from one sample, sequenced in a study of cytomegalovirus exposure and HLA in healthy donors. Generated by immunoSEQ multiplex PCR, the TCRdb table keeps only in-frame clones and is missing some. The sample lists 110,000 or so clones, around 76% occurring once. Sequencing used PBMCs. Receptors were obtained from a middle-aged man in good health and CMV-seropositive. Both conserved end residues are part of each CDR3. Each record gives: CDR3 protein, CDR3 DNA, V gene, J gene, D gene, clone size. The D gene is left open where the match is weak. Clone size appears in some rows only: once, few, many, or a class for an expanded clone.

cdr3_aa: CASSPSPYEQYF
cdr3_nt: TGTGCCAGCAGCCCAAGCCCCTACGAGCAGTACTTC
v_call: TRBV5-8
j_call: TRBJ2-7
d_call: .
clone_size: .

cdr3_aa: CASSPGTGLDEKLFF
cdr3_nt: TGTGCCAGCAGTCCCGGGACAGGGTTGGATGAAAAACTGTTTTTT
v_call: TRBV27
j_call: TRBJ1-4
d_call: TRBD1
clone_size: .

cdr3_aa: CASSTAGGTYNEQFF
cdr3_nt: TGTGCCAGCAGCACGGCAGGGGGGACCTACAATGAGCAGTTCTTC
v_call: TRBV5-4
j_call: TRBJ2-1
d_call: .
clone_size: .

cdr3_aa: CASGSGGPSTGELFF
cdr3_nt: TGTGCCAGCGGGTCCGGGGGGCCGAGCACCGGGGAGCTGTTTTTT
v_call: TRBV27
j_call: TRBJ2-2
d_call: .
clone_size: .

cdr3_aa: CASSPRLAGPYEQYF
cdr3_nt: TGTGCCAGCTCACCTCGACTAGCGGGCCCCTACGAGCAGTACTTC
v_call: TRBV18
j_call: TRBJ2-7
d_call: TRBD2
clone_size: .

cdr3_aa: CASSPNSYEQYF
cdr3_nt: TGCGCCAGCAGCCCCAACTCCTACGAGCAGTACTTC
v_call: TRBV4-1
j_call: TRBJ2-7
d_call: .
clone_size: .

cdr3_aa: CASSDGWGGTEAFF
cdr3_nt: TGTGCCAGCAGCGATGGTTGGGGGGGGACTGAAGCTTTCTTT
v_call: TRBV5-4
j_call: TRBJ1-1
d_call: .
clone_size: .

cdr3_aa: CASSSGGSLGNTEAFF
cdr3_nt: TGCGCCAGCAGCTCGGGGGGCTCCCTGGGGAACACTGAAGCTTTCTTT
v_call: TRBV5-1
j_call: TRBJ1-1
d_call: .
clone_size: .

cdr3_aa: CASSRSPSNTGELFF
cdr3_nt: TGTGCCAGCAGCCGGAGTCCCTCGAACACCGGGGAGCTGTTTTTT
v_call: TRBV27
j_call: TRBJ2-2
d_call: .
clone_size: .

cdr3_aa: CASSYGTGNYGYTF
cdr3_nt: TGTGCCAGCAGCTACGGGACAGGGAACTATGGCTACACCTTC
v_call: TRBV6-1
j_call: TRBJ1-2
d_call: TRBD1
clone_size: .

cdr3_aa: CASSQASSTGELFF
cdr3_nt: TGTGCCAGCAGCCAAGCGAGTTCCACCGGGGAGCTGTTTTTT
v_call: TRBV4-2
j_call: TRBJ2-2
d_call: .
clone_size: .

cdr3_aa: CASSQDLYRTGGGTIYF
cdr3_nt: TGCGCCAGCAGCCAAGATCTGTATCGGACAGGGGGGGGCACCATATATTTT
v_call: TRBV4-3
j_call: TRBJ1-3
d_call: TRBD1
clone_size: .

cdr3_aa: CASSTRLAGGYNEQFF
cdr3_nt: TGCGCCAGCAGCACCAGACTAGCGGGAGGGTACAATGAGCAGTTCTTC
v_call: TRBV5-1
j_call: TRBJ2-1
d_call: TRBD2
clone_size: few

cdr3_aa: CATSREYGSFGSGELFF
cdr3_nt: TGTGCCACCAGCAGAGAGTACGGGTCCTTTGGTTCCGGGGAGCTGTTTTTT
v_call: TRBV15
j_call: TRBJ2-2
d_call: .
clone_size: few

cdr3_aa: CASSPAPGEQYF
cdr3_nt: TGTGCCAGCAGCCCCGCCCCGGGGGAGCAGTACTTC
v_call: TRBV14
j_call: TRBJ2-7
d_call: .
clone_size: few

cdr3_aa: CASSQTGNGYTF
cdr3_nt: TGTGCCAGCAGTCAGACAGGGAATGGCTACACCTTC
v_call: TRBV28
j_call: TRBJ1-2
d_call: TRBD1
clone_size: .

cdr3_aa: CASGLVKGTGQAEQYF
cdr3_nt: TGTGCTAGTGGTTTGGTAAAGGGGACAGGGCAAGCCGAGCAGTACTTC
v_call: TRBV12-5
j_call: TRBJ2-7
d_call: TRBD1
clone_size: .

cdr3_aa: CASSLMSTGNTGELFF
cdr3_nt: TGTGCCAGCAGCTTGATGTCGACAGGGAACACCGGGGAGCTGTTTTTT
v_call: TRBV5-5
j_call: TRBJ2-2
d_call: .
clone_size: .

cdr3_aa: CASSPLTGDNGGYTF
cdr3_nt: TGCGCCAGCAGCCCGTTAACAGGGGATAACGGTGGCTACACCTTC
v_call: TRBV5-1
j_call: TRBJ1-2
d_call: TRBD1
clone_size: .

cdr3_aa: CASSDRGTSNQPQHF
cdr3_nt: TGTGCCAGCAGTGATAGGGGGACTAGCAATCAGCCCCAGCATTTT
v_call: TRBV6-1
j_call: TRBJ1-5
d_call: .
clone_size: .

cdr3_aa: CASSPGGRLGQPQHF
cdr3_nt: TGTGCCAGCAGTCCGGGGGGACGGTTGGGTCAGCCCCAGCATTTT
v_call: TRBV28
j_call: TRBJ1-5
d_call: .
clone_size: few

cdr3_aa: CASSYGQGVDEQFF
cdr3_nt: TGTGCCAGCAGTTATGGTCAGGGCGTGGATGAGCAGTTCTTC
v_call: TRBV6-5
j_call: TRBJ2-1
d_call: .
clone_size: .

cdr3_aa: CASSLGALGAGDGNTQYF
cdr3_nt: TGTGCCAGCAGCCTCGGCGCCCTGGGGGCGGGAGACGGAAATACGCAGTATTTT
v_call: TRBV4-2
j_call: TRBJ2-3
d_call: .
clone_size: .

cdr3_aa: CASTGSPLPDHGYTF
cdr3_nt: TGTGCCAGCACGGGATCCCCTCTACCTGATCATGGCTACACCTTC
v_call: TRBV9
j_call: TRBJ1-2
d_call: .
clone_size: .

cdr3_aa: CASSEAGGANGNTIYF
cdr3_nt: TGTGCCAGCAGTGAAGCTGGGGGCGCGAATGGAAACACCATATATTTT
v_call: TRBV2
j_call: TRBJ1-3
d_call: .
clone_size: .

cdr3_aa: CASRLAGGRSHEQFF
cdr3_nt: TGTGCCAGCAGATTAGCGGGAGGCAGGAGCCATGAGCAGTTCTTC
v_call: TRBV28
j_call: TRBJ2-1
d_call: TRBD2
clone_size: .

cdr3_aa: CASSLRGNQPQHF
cdr3_nt: TGTGCCAGCAGCTTGCGGGGTAACCAGCCCCAGCATTTT
v_call: TRBV7-2
j_call: TRBJ1-5
d_call: .
clone_size: .

cdr3_aa: CASSQTGAGNYGYTF
cdr3_nt: TGTGCCAGCAGCCAGACAGGGGCCGGGAACTATGGCTACACCTTC
v_call: TRBV6-1
j_call: TRBJ1-2
d_call: TRBD1
clone_size: .

cdr3_aa: CASSSQGEGFSNQPQHF
cdr3_nt: TGTGCCAGCAGCTCGCAGGGGGAAGGGTTTAGCAATCAGCCCCAGCATTTT
v_call: TRBV7-8
j_call: TRBJ1-5
d_call: TRBD1
clone_size: once

cdr3_aa: CASSQRTGNGELFF
cdr3_nt: TGCGCCAGCAGCCAGAGGACAGGGAACGGGGAGCTGTTTTTT
v_call: TRBV4-3
j_call: TRBJ2-2
d_call: TRBD1
clone_size: .

cdr3_aa: CASSQGQEANEQFF
cdr3_nt: TGTGCCAGTAGCCAGGGGCAGGAGGCAAATGAGCAGTTCTTC
v_call: TRBV19
j_call: TRBJ2-1
d_call: .
clone_size: .

cdr3_aa: CASSRLQGRDTEAFF
cdr3_nt: TGTGCCAGCAGCAGGCTGCAGGGTCGGGACACTGAAGCTTTCTTT
v_call: TRBV11-2
j_call: TRBJ1-1
d_call: .
clone_size: .

cdr3_aa: CASKDLLNSQQNTEAFF
cdr3_nt: TGCGCCAGCAAGGATCTACTAAATAGCCAACAGAACACTGAAGCTTTCTTT
v_call: TRBV5-1
j_call: TRBJ1-1
d_call: .
clone_size: .

cdr3_aa: CASSLANRETEAFF
cdr3_nt: TGTGCCAGCAGCTTAGCGAACAGGGAGACTGAAGCTTTCTTT
v_call: TRBV7-2
j_call: TRBJ1-1
d_call: .
clone_size: .

cdr3_aa: CASSYSLNQPQHF
cdr3_nt: TGTGCCAGCAGCTACAGTTTGAATCAGCCCCAGCATTTT
v_call: TRBV7-6
j_call: TRBJ1-5
d_call: .
clone_size: few

cdr3_aa: CASSPSWREGSEQFF
cdr3_nt: TGTGCCAGCAGCCCGTCGTGGCGGGAGGGGAGTGAGCAGTTCTTC
v_call: TRBV7-9
j_call: TRBJ2-1
d_call: TRBD2
clone_size: .

cdr3_aa: CASSLDTGVRGYTF
cdr3_nt: TGCGCCAGCAGCTTGGATACAGGGGTCCGCGGCTACACCTTC
v_call: TRBV5-1
j_call: TRBJ1-2
d_call: TRBD1
clone_size: few

cdr3_aa: CASSPYGTSGRARDTQYF
cdr3_nt: TGTGCCAGCTCACCTTACGGGACTAGCGGGAGGGCGAGAGATACGCAGTATTTT
v_call: TRBV18
j_call: TRBJ2-3
d_call: TRBD2
clone_size: .

cdr3_aa: CASSYSSGAAYEQYF
cdr3_nt: TGTGCCAGCAGTTACTCTAGCGGGGCCGCCTACGAGCAGTACTTC
v_call: TRBV6-5
j_call: TRBJ2-7
d_call: TRBD2
clone_size: .

cdr3_aa: CASSPWTGGTDTQYF
cdr3_nt: TGCGCCAGCAGCCCTTGGACAGGGGGCACAGATACGCAGTATTTT
v_call: TRBV5-1
j_call: TRBJ2-3
d_call: TRBD1
clone_size: few

cdr3_aa: CASSFGRALTYEQYF
cdr3_nt: TGTGCCAGCAGCTTTGGCAGGGCCCTAACCTACGAGCAGTACTTC
v_call: TRBV5-6
j_call: TRBJ2-7
d_call: .
clone_size: few

cdr3_aa: CSVPGLAPNEQFF
cdr3_nt: TGCAGCGTCCCGGGACTAGCGCCTAATGAGCAGTTCTTC
v_call: TRBV29-1
j_call: TRBJ2-1
d_call: TRBD2
clone_size: once

cdr3_aa: CASSFPTSGRRFADTRYF
cdr3_nt: TGTGCCAGCAGTTTTCCGACTAGCGGGAGGCGATTCGCAGATACGCGGTATTTT
v_call: TRBV27
j_call: TRBJ2-3
d_call: TRBD2
clone_size: .

cdr3_aa: CASSLGGQLHNEQFF
cdr3_nt: TGTGCCAGCAGCTTAGGGGGCCAGCTGCACAATGAGCAGTTCTTC
v_call: TRBV11-2
j_call: TRBJ2-1
d_call: .
clone_size: few